This TCR beta chain was sequenced in a study of blood T cell repertoires in COVID-19. V was cut by 5 bases and J by 3 bases, with 17 bases left in between. The CDR3 is 15 residues long. Germline V lookup: CDR1 MNHEY, CDR2 SVGAGI. This clone was seen only a few times. Study processing details: Estimation of nucleated cell counts relied on the amplification of reference gene primers. Using immunoSEQ multiplex PCR, the repertoire was profiled, and TCRdb retains in-frame clones only, with some absent. Clone size and the V and J calls come from that table; the DNA yielded D and trimming. The sample contains 29,000 or so clones, roughly three quarters of which appear only once.

Sequencing input: peripheral blood. V is TRBV6-5 and J is TRBJ2-7, with D possibly matching TRBD1 (5 bases). The source of this sequence is a woman between 65 and 79 years old with acute or convalescent COVID-19. In DNA form, the CDR3 reads TGTGCCAGCAGTCTTGACTCGACAGTCAACTACGAGCAGTACTTC. It encodes CASSLDSTVNYEQYF.